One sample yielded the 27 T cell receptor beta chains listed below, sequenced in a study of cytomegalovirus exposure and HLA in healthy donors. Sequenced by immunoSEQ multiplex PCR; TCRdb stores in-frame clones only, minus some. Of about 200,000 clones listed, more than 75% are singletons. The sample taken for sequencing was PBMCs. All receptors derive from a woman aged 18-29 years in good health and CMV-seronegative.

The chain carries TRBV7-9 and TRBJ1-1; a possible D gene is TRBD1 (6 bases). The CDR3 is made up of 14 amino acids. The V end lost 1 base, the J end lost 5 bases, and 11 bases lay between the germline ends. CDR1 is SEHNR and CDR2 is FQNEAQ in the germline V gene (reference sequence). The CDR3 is CASSLGGHITEAFF. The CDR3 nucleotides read TGTGCCAGCAGCTTAGGGGGGCACATAACTGAAGCTTTCTTT. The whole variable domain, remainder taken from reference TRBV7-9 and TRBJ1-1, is DTGVSQNPRHKITKRGQNVTFRCDPISEHNRLYWYRQTLGQGPEFLTYFQNEAQLEKSRLLSDRFSAERPKGSFSTLEIQRTEQGDSAMYLCASSLGGHITEAFFGQGTRLTVV.

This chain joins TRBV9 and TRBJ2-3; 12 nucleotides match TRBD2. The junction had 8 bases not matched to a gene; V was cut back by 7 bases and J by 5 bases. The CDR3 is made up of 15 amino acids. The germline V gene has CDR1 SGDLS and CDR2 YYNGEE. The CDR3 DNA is TGTGCCAGCGCACGACGACTAGCGGGGGAAGATACGCAGTATTTT. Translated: CASARRLAGEDTQYF. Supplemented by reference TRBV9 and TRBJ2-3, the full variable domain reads DSGVTQTPKHLITATGQRVTLRCSPRSGDLSVYWYQQSLDQGLQFLIQYYNGEERAKGNILERFSAQQFPDLHSELNLSSLELGDSALYFCASARRLAGEDTQYFGPGTRLTVL.

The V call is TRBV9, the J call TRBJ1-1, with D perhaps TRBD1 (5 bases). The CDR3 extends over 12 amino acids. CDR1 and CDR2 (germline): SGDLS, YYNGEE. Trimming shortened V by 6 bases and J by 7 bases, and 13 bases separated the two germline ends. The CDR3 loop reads CASTPRGGEAFF. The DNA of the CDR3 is TGTGCCAGCACACCACGGGGGGGTGAAGCTTTCTTT.

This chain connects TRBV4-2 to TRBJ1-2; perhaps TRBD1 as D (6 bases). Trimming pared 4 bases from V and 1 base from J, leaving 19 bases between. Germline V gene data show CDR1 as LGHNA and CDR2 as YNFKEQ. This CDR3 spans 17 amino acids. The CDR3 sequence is CASSPKPQAGVNYGYTF. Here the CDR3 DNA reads TGTGCCAGCAGCCCAAAGCCCCAGGCAGGGGTTAACTATGGCTACACCTTC.

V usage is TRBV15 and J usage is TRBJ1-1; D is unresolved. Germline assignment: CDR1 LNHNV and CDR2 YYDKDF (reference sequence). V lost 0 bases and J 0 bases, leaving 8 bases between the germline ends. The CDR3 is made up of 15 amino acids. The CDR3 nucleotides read TGTGCCACCAGCAGAGACAGGTACCTGAACACTGAAGCTTTCTTT. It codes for CATSRDRYLNTEAFF.

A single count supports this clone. This CDR3 is CASSHGEVLAGRSPYEQYF. The CDR3 DNA follows: TGTGCCAGCAGCCATGGAGAGGTACTAGCGGGGAGAAGTCCCTACGAGCAGTACTTC. The rearrangement joins TRBV7-9 to TRBJ2-7, with TRBD2 matching over 10 bases. The CDR3 length is 19 residues. The junction had 18 bases not matched to a gene; V was cut back by 5 bases and J by 2 bases. In germline, CDR1 is SEHNR, CDR2 FQNEAQ (reference sequence).

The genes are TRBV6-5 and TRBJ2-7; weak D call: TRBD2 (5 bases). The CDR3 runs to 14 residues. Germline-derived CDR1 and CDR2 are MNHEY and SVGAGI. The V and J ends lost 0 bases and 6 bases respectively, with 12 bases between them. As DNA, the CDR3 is TGTGCCAGCAGTTACTCGTTACTAGTTGGCGAGCAGTACTTC. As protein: CASSYSLLVGEQYF.

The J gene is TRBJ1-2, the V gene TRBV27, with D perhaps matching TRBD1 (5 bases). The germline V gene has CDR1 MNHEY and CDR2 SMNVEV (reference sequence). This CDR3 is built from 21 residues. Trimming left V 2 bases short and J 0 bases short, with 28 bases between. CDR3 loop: CASSLIGYLGQNHEANYGYTF. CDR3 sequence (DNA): TGTGCCAGCAGTTTAATTGGGTACCTGGGGCAGAACCACGAAGCTAACTATGGCTACACCTTC.

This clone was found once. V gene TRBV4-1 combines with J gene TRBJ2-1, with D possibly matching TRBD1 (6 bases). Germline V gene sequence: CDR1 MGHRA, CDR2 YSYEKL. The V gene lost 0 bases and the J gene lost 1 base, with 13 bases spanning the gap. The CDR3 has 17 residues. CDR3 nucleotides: TGCGCCAGCAGCCAAGATCTGGGGGCTCTGTCCTACAATGAGCAGTTCTTC. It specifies CASSQDLGALSYNEQFF.

The CDR3 sequence is CASSQASTGVPQPQHF. The CDR3 DNA reads TGTGCCAGCAGCCAAGCAAGTACAGGGGTACCCCAGCCCCAGCATTTT. V and J are TRBV4-2 and TRBJ1-5; 7 bases line up with TRBD1. The V gene end was trimmed by 1 base and the J gene end by 7 bases; junction bases not matched to a gene: 10. Germline V gene data show CDR1 as LGHNA and CDR2 as YNFKEQ. CDR3 length equals 16 residues.

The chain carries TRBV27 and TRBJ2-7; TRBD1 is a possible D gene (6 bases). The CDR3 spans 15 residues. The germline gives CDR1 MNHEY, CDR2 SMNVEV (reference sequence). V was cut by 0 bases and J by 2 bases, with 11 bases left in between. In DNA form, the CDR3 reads TGTGCCAGCAGTTTATCCCGGGGACATACCTACGAGCAGTACTTC. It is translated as CASSLSRGHTYEQYF.

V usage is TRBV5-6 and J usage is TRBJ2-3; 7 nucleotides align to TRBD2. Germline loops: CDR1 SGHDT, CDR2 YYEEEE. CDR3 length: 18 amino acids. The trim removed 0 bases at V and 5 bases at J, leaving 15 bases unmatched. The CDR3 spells CASSLVSGTRKYRDTQYF. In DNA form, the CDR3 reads TGTGCCAGCAGCTTGGTCAGCGGGACCCGAAAGTATAGAGATACGCAGTATTTT.

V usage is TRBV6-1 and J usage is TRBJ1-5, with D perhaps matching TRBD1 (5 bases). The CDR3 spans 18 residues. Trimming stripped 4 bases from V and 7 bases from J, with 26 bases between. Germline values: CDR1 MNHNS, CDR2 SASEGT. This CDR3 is CASSGGGGQGGAWQPQHF. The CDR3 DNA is TGTGCCAGCAGTGGCGGGGGAGGGCAGGGCGGAGCGTGGCAGCCCCAGCATTTT.

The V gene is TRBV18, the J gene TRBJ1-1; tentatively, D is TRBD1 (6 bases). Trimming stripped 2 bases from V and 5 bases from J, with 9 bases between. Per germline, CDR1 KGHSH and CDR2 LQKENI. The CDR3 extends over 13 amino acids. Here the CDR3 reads CASSPNRETEAFF. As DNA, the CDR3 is TGTGCCAGCTCACCAAACAGGGAAACTGAAGCTTTCTTT. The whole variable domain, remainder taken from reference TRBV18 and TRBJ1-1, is NAGVMQNPRHLVRRRGQEARLRCSPMKGHSHVYWYRQLPEEGLKFMVYLQKENIIDESGMPKERFSAEFPKEGPSILRIQQVVRGDSAAYFCASSPNRETEAFFGQGTRLTVV.

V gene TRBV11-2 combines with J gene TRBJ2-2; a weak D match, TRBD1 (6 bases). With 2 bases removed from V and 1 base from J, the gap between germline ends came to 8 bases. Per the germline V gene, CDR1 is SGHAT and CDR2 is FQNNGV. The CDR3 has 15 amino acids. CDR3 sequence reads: CASSLWTENTGELFF. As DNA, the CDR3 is TGTGCCAGCAGCTTATGGACAGAGAACACCGGGGAGCTGTTTTTT.

CDR3: CASRAQTGTDTQYF. The CDR3 DNA is TGTGCCAGCAGGGCCCAGACTGGCACAGATACGCAGTATTTT. This chain connects TRBV13 to TRBJ2-3; no clear D. Trimming left V 6 bases short and J 1 base short, with 11 bases between. The CDR3 has 14 amino acids. Germline lookup yields CDR1 PRHDT and CDR2 FYEKMQ (reference sequence).

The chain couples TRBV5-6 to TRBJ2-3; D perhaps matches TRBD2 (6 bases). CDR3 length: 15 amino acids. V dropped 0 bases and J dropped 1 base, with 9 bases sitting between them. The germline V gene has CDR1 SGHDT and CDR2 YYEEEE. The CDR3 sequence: CASSLESGGTDTQYF. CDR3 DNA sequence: TGTGCCAGCAGCTTGGAGTCGGGGGGCACAGATACGCAGTATTTT.

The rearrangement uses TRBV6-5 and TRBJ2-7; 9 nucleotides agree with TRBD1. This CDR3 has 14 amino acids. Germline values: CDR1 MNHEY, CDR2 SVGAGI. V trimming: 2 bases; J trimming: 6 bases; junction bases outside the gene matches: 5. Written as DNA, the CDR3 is TGTGCCAGCAGTTACAGGGACAGGGTTAGCGAGCAGTACTTC. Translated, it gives CASSYRDRVSEQYF.

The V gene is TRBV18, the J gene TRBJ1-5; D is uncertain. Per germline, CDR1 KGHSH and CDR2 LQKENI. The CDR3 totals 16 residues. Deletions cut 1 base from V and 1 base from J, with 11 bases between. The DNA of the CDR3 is TGTGCCAGCTCACCACGGGCAGTTTCAAGCAATCAGCCCCAGCATTTT. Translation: CASSPRAVSSNQPQHF. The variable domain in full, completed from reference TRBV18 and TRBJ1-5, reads NAGVMQNPRHLVRRRGQEARLRCSPMKGHSHVYWYRQLPEEGLKFMVYLQKENIIDESGMPKERFSAEFPKEGPSILRIQQVVRGDSAAYFCASSPRAVSSNQPQHFGDGTRLSIL.

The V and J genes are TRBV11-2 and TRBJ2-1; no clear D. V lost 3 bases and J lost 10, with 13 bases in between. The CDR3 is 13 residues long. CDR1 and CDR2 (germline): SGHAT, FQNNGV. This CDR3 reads CASSLKLTGEQFF. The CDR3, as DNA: TGTGCCAGCAGCTTGAAGCTGACCGGGGAGCAGTTCTTC.

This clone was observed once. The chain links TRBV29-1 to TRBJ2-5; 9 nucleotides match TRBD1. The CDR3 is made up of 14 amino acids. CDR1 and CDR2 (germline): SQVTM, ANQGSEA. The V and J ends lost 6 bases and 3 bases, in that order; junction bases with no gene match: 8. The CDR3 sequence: CSVALRQGEETQYF. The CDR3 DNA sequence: TGCAGCGTCGCCTTAAGACAGGGGGAAGAGACCCAGTACTTC.

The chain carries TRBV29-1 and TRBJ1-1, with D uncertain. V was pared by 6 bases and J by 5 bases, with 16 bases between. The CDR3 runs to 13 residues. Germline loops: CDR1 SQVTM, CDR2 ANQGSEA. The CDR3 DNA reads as TGCAGCGTCGCAGCCAGAGGAGGAACTGAAGCTTTCTTT. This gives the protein CSVAARGGTEAFF.

CDR3 residues: CASSKLDSALYEQYF. CDR3 nucleotide sequence: TGTGCCAGTAGTAAACTGGACAGCGCACTTTACGAGCAGTACTTC. V usage is TRBV19 and J usage is TRBJ2-7; TRBD1 might be the D (6 bases). The CDR3 is 15 amino acids. The V end lost 4 bases, the J end lost 4 bases, and 17 bases lay between the germline ends. CDR1 and CDR2 (germline): LNHDA, SQIVND (reference sequence).

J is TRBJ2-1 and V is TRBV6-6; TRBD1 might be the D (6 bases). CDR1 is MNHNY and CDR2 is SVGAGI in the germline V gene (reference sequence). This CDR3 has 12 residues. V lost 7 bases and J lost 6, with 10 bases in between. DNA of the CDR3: TGTGCCAGCACAGGGGCGGGCAATGAGCAGTTCTTC. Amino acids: CASTGAGNEQFF.

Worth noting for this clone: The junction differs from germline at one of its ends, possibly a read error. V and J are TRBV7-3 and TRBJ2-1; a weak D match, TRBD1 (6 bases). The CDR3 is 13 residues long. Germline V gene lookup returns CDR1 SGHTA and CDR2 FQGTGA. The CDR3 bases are TGTGCCAGCAGCCCTGAAAGGGAGCAAGCAGGGGTCTTC. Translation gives CASSPEREQAGVF.

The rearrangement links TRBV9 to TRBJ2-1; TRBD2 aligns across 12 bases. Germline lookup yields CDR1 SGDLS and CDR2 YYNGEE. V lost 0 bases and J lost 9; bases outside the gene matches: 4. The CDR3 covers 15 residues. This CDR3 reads CASSVGTSGMGEQFF. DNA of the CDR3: TGTGCCAGCAGCGTAGGGACTAGCGGGATGGGTGAGCAGTTCTTC.

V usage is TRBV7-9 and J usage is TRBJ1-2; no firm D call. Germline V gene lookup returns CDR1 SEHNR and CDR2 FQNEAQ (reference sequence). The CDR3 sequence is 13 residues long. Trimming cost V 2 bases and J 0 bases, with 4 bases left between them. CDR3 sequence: CASSLRANYGYTF. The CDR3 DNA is TGTGCCAGCAGCTTACGAGCTAACTATGGCTACACCTTC.